Listed here are 21 T cell receptor beta chains from one sample, sequenced in a study of radiation and T cells in renal cell carcinoma. Time point in this sample: blood 4 weeks post-SBRT, at nephrectomy. Noted treatment: 15 Gy SBRT to primary tumor, nephrectomy 4 weeks later. Measured with immunoSEQ multiplex PCR; TCRdb has only the in-frame clones, and not every one. The table lists 130,000 to 150,000 clones, around nine tenths of them singletons, with 15% to 20% in the top ten. The specimen comprised blood, sampled from a patient whose treatment included radiotherapy and nephrectomy. Receptor source: a woman between 50 and 59 years old with renal cell carcinoma.

The chain is built from TRBV7-2 and TRBJ2-7, with D hard to call. Germline values: CDR1 SGHTA, CDR2 FQGNSA. The V gene lost 4 bases and the J gene lost 0 bases, with 10 bases spanning the gap. The CDR3 is made up of 14 amino acids. Here the CDR3 reads CASSSTTTSYEQYF. The CDR3 DNA reads as TGTGCCAGCAGCTCCACCACCACCTCCTACGAGCAGTACTTC.

J is TRBJ1-4 and V is TRBV10-3, with TRBD1 matching over 9 bases. The CDR3 is made up of 15 amino acids. Germline CDR1 reads ENHRY; CDR2 reads SYGVKD. After removal of 4 bases from V and 6 bases from J, the junction contained 6 bases not matched to a gene. The DNA of the CDR3 is TGTGCCATCAGTGCGTGGGACAGGGAAGATGAAAAACTGTTTTTT. It specifies CAISAWDREDEKLFF.

V usage is TRBV9 and J usage is TRBJ2-1; 10 bases match TRBD2. Germline V gene lookup returns CDR1 SGDLS and CDR2 YYNGEE. V gave up 2 bases and J gave up 8 bases; unmatched junction bases: 4. The CDR3 is 14 amino acids. The CDR3 is CASSVASGGDEQFF. The CDR3 DNA follows: TGTGCCAGCAGCGTGGCTAGCGGGGGTGATGAGCAGTTCTTC.

Only a few counts were recorded for this clone. The rearrangement links TRBV2 to TRBJ1-3; D might be TRBD1 (6 bases). The CDR3 loop spans 17 amino acids. V gave up 0 bases and J gave up 0 bases, with 12 bases separating them. The germline V gene encodes CDR1 SNHLY and CDR2 FYNNEI. The CDR3 sequence is CASSEAGRGFSGNTIYF. The DNA of the CDR3 is TGTGCCAGCAGTGAAGCGGGCAGGGGATTCTCTGGAAACACCATATATTTT.

The chain links TRBV7-2 to TRBJ2-7, with 7 bases fitting TRBD2. V lost 5 bases to trimming and J lost 5 bases; unmatched junction nucleotides: 9. Germline values: CDR1 SGHTA, CDR2 FQGNSA. The length of the CDR3 is 14 residues. This CDR3 is CASSPRLANNEQYF. CDR3 nucleotides: TGTGCCAGCAGCCCGCGACTAGCTAACAACGAGCAGTACTTC.

V is TRBV7-2 and J is TRBJ1-2; perhaps TRBD1 as D (6 bases). In germline, CDR1 is SGHTA, CDR2 FQGNSA. CDR3 length: 15 amino acids. V lost 5 bases to trimming and J lost 5 bases, with 18 bases between them. CDR3 DNA: TGTGCCAGCAGCCCGCGGGTGGGGGGCGCGTATGGCTACACCTTC. It is translated as CASSPRVGGAYGYTF.

The CDR3 spells CASSRDRGGNQPQHF. The CDR3 nucleotides are TGTGCCAGCAGTCGGGACAGGGGTGGCAATCAGCCCCAGCATTTT. V is TRBV28 and J is TRBJ1-5; TRBD1 agrees at 10 bases. CDR1 and CDR2 (germline): MDHEN, SYDVKM. Trimming removed 5 bases from V and 2 bases from J; junction bases left unmatched: 3. The CDR3 totals 15 residues.

The genes are TRBV4-1 and TRBJ1-1, with a possible D match to TRBD1 (6 bases). CDR3 length: 18 residues. CDR1 is MGHRA and CDR2 is YSYEKL in the germline V gene. Trimming left V 0 bases short and J 0 bases short, with 17 bases between. The DNA of the CDR3 is TGCGCCAGCAGCCAAGATCGGCCTAGCAGACAGGTGAACACTGAAGCTTTCTTT. This codes for CASSQDRPSRQVNTEAFF.

V is TRBV9 and J is TRBJ2-1; 9 nucleotides agree with TRBD2. Trimming took 0 bases from V and 7 from J; bases not matched to a gene: 5. The CDR3 has 15 amino acids. CDR1 is SGDLS and CDR2 is YYNGEE in the germline V gene. For the CDR3, the DNA is TGTGCCAGCAGCGTAGATGCGGGGGGGCTTAATGAGCAGTTCTTC. Translation gives CASSVDAGGLNEQFF.

This rearrangement joins TRBV5-5 to TRBJ1-2, with 7 bases lining up with TRBD1. Germline V lookup: CDR1 SGHKS, CDR2 YYEKEE (reference sequence). This CDR3 contains 15 residues. Trimming took 4 bases from V and 3 from J; bases not matched to a gene: 9. For the CDR3, the DNA is TGTGCCAGCAGCAAAGCACAGGGGAGGGACTATGGCTACACCTTC. As protein: CASSKAQGRDYGYTF.

This sequence joins TRBV6-6 and TRBJ2-2, with 8 bases identical to TRBD1. The CDR3 consists of 15 residues. CDR1 and CDR2 from the germline V gene are MNHNY and SVGAGI (reference sequence). J lost 6 bases, V lost 2 bases, and 5 bases had no gene match. The CDR3 loop is CASSYRGQEAGELFF. The CDR3 DNA reads as TGTGCCAGCAGTTACCGGGGACAGGAGGCCGGGGAGCTGTTTTTT.

The chain's CDR3 is CASRLQGGNEQFF. In DNA, the CDR3 is TGTGCCAGCAGACTACAGGGAGGGAATGAGCAGTTCTTC. The genes are TRBV27 and TRBJ2-1; D might be TRBD2 (7 bases). The CDR3 consists of 13 residues. Per germline, CDR1 MNHEY and CDR2 SMNVEV (reference sequence). Trimming stripped 6 bases from V and 7 bases from J, with 13 bases between.

This chain uses TRBV9 with TRBJ2-1, with D unresolved. This CDR3 has 15 residues. From germline, CDR1 is SGDLS and CDR2 YYNGEE. V dropped 4 bases and J dropped 5 bases, with 16 bases sitting between them. CDR3 residues: CASSPRSWTDNEQFF. CDR3 nucleotides: TGTGCCAGCAGCCCGCGAAGTTGGACCGACAATGAGCAGTTCTTC.

This chain connects TRBV7-9 to TRBJ1-5, with 8 bases aligning to TRBD1. Trimming took 5 bases from V and 7 from J; bases not matched to a gene: 7. Germline CDR1 reads SEHNR; CDR2 reads FQNEAQ (reference sequence). This CDR3 contains 14 residues. For the CDR3, the DNA is TGTGCCAGCAGCCCAGGGACAGGTTACCAGCCCCAGCATTTT. Translation gives CASSPGTGYQPQHF.

This chain joins TRBV5-1 and TRBJ2-3, with D perhaps matching TRBD2 (7 bases). The germline CDR1 and CDR2 sequences are SGHRS and YFSETQ. V was shortened by 2 bases and J by 4 bases, with 11 bases between the two germline ends. The CDR3 extends over 14 amino acids. The CDR3 bases are TGCGCCAGCAGCTTCGGGGGGCGCGCAGATACGCAGTATTTT. Its translation is CASSFGGRADTQYF.

This rearrangement joins TRBV7-8 to TRBJ2-1; D may be TRBD2 (6 bases). CDR3 length: 15 amino acids. Deletions cut 5 bases from V and 3 bases from J, with 14 bases between. Germline CDR1 SGHVS, CDR2 FQNEAQ. The CDR3 DNA reads as TGTGCCAGCAGCCCCTCGGAGGGAAACTACAATGAGCAGTTCTTC. Translating it yields CASSPSEGNYNEQFF.

This rearrangement joins TRBV6-4 to TRBJ2-7, with D perhaps given as TRBD1 or TRBD2 (5 bases each). Germline V CDR1 and CDR2: MRHNA, SNTAGT. This CDR3 comprises 13 residues. V lost 9 bases to trimming and J lost 5 bases, with 17 bases between them. This CDR3 reads CARAGDLVHEQYF. For the CDR3, the DNA is TGTGCCAGAGCCGGGGACCTCGTCCACGAGCAGTACTTC.

V and J are TRBV9 and TRBJ2-7, with D uncertain. This CDR3 has 14 residues. Germline V gives CDR1 SGDLS, CDR2 YYNGEE. V was cut by 2 bases and J by 1 base, with 10 bases left in between. CDR3 in DNA: TGTGCCAGCAGCGTCGTCCCGAATTCCTACGAGCAGTACTTC. The encoded protein is CASSVVPNSYEQYF.

This clone has ten or more counts. The chain recombines TRBV14 with TRBJ1-4; 7 nucleotides agree with TRBD1. CDR1 and CDR2 (germline): SGHDN, FVKESK. The CDR3 covers 11 residues. The ends lost 4 bases at V and 11 bases at J; junction bases unmatched: 1. The CDR3: CASSPGGKLFF. Here the CDR3 DNA reads TGTGCCAGCAGCCCAGGGGGGAAACTGTTTTTT. The whole variable domain, remainder taken from reference TRBV14 and TRBJ1-4, is EAGVTQFPSHSVIEKGQTVTLRCDPISGHDNLYWYRRVMGKEIKFLLHFVKESKQDESGMPNNRFLAERTGGTYSTLKVQPAELEDSGVYFCASSPGGKLFFGSGTQLSVL.

The rearrangement links TRBV9 to TRBJ2-2, with D uncertain. The CDR3 is 13 amino acids. Trimming removed 4 bases at V and 6 bases at J, with 10 bases between. CDR1 is SGDLS, CDR2 YYNGEE, per germline. CDR3 coding DNA: TGTGCCAGCAGCACCCTGCGGTCCGGGGAGCTGTTTTTT. It is translated as CASSTLRSGELFF. The full variable domain, rest sourced from reference TRBV9 and TRBJ2-2, is DSGVTQTPKHLITATGQRVTLRCSPRSGDLSVYWYQQSLDQGLQFLIQYYNGEERAKGNILERFSAQQFPDLHSELNLSSLELGDSALYFCASSTLRSGELFFGEGSRLTVL.

The genes are TRBV6-4 and TRBJ1-2, with D hard to call. Germline CDR1 MRHNA, CDR2 SNTAGT. V was clipped by 0 bases and J by 8 bases, with 13 bases between them. This CDR3 comprises 14 residues. CDR3 sequence: CASSDSASGRGYTF. CDR3 DNA sequence: TGTGCCAGCAGTGACTCGGCCAGCGGAAGGGGCTACACCTTC.